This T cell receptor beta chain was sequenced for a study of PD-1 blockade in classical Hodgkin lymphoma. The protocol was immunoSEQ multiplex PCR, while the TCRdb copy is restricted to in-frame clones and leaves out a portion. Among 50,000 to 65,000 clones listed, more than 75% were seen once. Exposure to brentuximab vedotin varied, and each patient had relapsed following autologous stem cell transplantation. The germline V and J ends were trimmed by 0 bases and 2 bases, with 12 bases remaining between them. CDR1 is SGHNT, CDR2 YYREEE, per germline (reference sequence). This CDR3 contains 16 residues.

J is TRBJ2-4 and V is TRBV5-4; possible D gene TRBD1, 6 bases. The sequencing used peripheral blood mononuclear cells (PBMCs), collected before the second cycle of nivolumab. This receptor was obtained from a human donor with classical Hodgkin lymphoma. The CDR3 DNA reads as TGTGCCAGCAGCTTGGCAGGGGACGATTCCAAAAACATTCAGTACTTC. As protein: CASSLAGDDSKNIQYF.